This TCR beta chain was obtained from a study of identical twins. The V and J ends lost 8 bases and 5 bases respectively, with 18 bases between them. The length of the CDR3 is 13 residues. Per germline, CDR1 SQVTM and CDR2 ANQGSEA. TCRdb reprocessed the 5' RACE reads with MiXCR, giving one entry per CDR3 protein. The data contain roughly 690,000 distinct CDR3 sequences, around 20% of them singletons. The same data also went into a second study, on T cells expressing NK-cell markers. That investigation notes: Seven donors tested HCMV-seropositive and one tested seronegative among the eight sequenced.

The rearrangement links TRBV29-1 to TRBJ1-1, with D uncertain. The clonotype was recovered from a woman aged 18-29 years in good health. The specimen was PBMCs. The CDR3 loop is CSSRFDLRTEAFF. CDR3 DNA: TGCAGCTCCCGCTTCGACCTAAGGACTGAAGCTTTCTTT.